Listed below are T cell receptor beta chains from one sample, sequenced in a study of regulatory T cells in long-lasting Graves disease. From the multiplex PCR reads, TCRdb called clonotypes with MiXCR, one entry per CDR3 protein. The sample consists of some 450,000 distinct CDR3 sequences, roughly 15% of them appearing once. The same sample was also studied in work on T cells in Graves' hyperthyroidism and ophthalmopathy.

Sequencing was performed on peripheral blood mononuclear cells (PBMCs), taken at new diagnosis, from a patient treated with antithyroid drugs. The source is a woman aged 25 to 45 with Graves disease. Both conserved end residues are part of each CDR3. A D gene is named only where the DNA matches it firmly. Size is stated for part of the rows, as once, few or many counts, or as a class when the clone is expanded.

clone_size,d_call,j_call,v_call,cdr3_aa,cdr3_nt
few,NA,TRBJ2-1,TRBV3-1,CASSHGMAGPQFF,TGTGCCAGCAGCCATGGGATGGCGGGACCACAGTTCTTC
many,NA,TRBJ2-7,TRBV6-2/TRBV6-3,CASSGPGTGKNEQYF,TGTGCCAGCAGTGGGCCTGGGACGGGGAAAAACGAGCAGTACTTC
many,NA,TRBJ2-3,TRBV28,CASSLGGISTDTQYF,TGTGCCAGCAGTTTGGGCGGGATTAGCACAGATACGCAGTATTTT
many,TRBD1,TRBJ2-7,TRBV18,CASSPLVDRGVHEQYF,TGTGCCAGCTCACCATTAGTGGACAGGGGAGTCCACGAGCAGTACTTC
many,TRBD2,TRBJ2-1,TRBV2,CASRAGLADYNEQFF,TGTGCCAGCAGAGCGGGACTAGCGGACTACAATGAGCAGTTCTTC
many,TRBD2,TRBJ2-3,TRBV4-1,CASSLRLAGGLADTQYF,TGCGCCAGCAGCCTCCGCCTAGCGGGAGGGCTGGCAGATACGCAGTATTTT
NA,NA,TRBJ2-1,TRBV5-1,CASWTGTTNNEQFF,TGCGCCAGCTGGACCGGGACGACCAACAATGAGCAGTTCTTC
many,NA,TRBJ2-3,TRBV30,CAWMSGLYTDTQYF,TGTGCCTGGATGTCGGGGCTGTACACAGATACGCAGTATTTT
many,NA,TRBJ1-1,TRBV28,CASSPPAYTEAFF,TGTGCCAGCAGTCCCCCTGCGTACACTGAAGCTTTCTTT
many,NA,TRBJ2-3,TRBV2,CASSVLGVLSTDTQYF,TGTGCCAGCAGTGTTTTAGGGGTTCTTAGCACAGATACGCAGTATTTT
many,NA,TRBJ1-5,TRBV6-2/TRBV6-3,CASSEVRAQPQHF,TGTGCCAGCAGTGAAGTGAGGGCTCAGCCCCAGCATTTT
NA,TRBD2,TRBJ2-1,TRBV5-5,CASSFPSGPDNEQFF,TGTGCCAGCAGCTTCCCTAGCGGGCCCGACAATGAGCAGTTCTTC
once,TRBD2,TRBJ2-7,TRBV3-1,CASSLRTSGNYEQYF,TGTGCCAGCAGCCTCCGGACTAGCGGAAACTACGAGCAGTACTTC
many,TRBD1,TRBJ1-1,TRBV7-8,CASSLTGRGTEAFF,TGTGCCAGCAGCCTGACAGGGAGAGGGACTGAAGCTTTCTTT
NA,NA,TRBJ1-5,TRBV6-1,CASSEEIGGYQPQHF,TGTGCCAGCAGTGAAGAAATCGGGGGGTACCAGCCCCAGCATTTT
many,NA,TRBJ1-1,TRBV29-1,CSVGISPLTDTEAFF,TGCAGCGTTGGCATATCCCCCTTAACGGACACTGAAGCTTTCTTT
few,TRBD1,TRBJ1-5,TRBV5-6,CASSLLKGQGVNQPQHF,TGTGCCAGCAGCTTGTTGAAAGGACAGGGGGTGAATCAGCCCCAGCATTTT
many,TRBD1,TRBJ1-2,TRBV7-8,CASSLVGQGYGVYGYTF,TGTGCCAGCAGCTTAGTTGGACAGGGTTACGGGGTCTATGGCTACACCTTC
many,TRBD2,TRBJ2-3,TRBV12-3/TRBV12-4,CASSLGPGGGLAGGGDTQYF,TGTGCCAGCAGTTTAGGGCCCGGGGGAGGGCTAGCGGGAGGAGGAGATACGCAGTATTTT
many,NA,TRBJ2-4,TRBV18,CASSPILAKNIQYF,TGTGCCAGCTCACCAATCTTAGCCAAAAACATTCAGTACTTC
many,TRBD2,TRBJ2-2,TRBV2,CASSDLGREGNTGELFF,TGTGCCAGCAGTGACTTAGGGCGGGAGGGGAACACCGGGGAGCTGTTTTTT
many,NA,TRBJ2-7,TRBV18,CASSPGAGPTAGEQYF,TGTGCCAGCTCACCCGGGGCGGGTCCCACGGCGGGGGAGCAGTACTTC
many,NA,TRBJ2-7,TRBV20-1,CSARDITGGYEQYF,TGCAGTGCTAGAGATATCACAGGCGGATACGAGCAGTACTTC
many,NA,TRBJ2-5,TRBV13,CASSLWTRGAQYF,TGTGCCAGCAGCTTATGGACAAGGGGGGCCCAGTACTTC
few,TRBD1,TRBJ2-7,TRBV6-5,CASSYSFQGANYEQYF,TGTGCCAGCAGTTACTCTTTTCAGGGGGCCAACTACGAGCAGTACTTC
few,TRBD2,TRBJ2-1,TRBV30,CAWSLKTSGSRDEQFF,TGTGCCTGGAGTCTAAAAACTAGCGGGAGCAGGGATGAGCAGTTCTTC
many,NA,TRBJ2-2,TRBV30,CAWSVDTGELFF,TGTGCCTGGAGTGTAGACACCGGGGAGCTGTTTTTT
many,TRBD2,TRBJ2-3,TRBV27,CASSFSGRTSDTQYF,TGTGCCAGCAGTTTTAGCGGGAGAACATCAGATACGCAGTATTTT
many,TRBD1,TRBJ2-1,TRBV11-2,CASSYRQGTNEQFF,TGTGCCAGCAGCTATAGACAGGGTACCAATGAGCAGTTCTTC
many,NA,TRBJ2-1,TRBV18,CASSPRSENSYNEQFF,TGTGCCAGCTCACCACGAAGCGAGAACTCCTACAATGAGCAGTTCTTC
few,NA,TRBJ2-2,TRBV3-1,CASSHRQYTGELFF,TGTGCCAGCAGCCACCGACAATACACCGGGGAGCTGTTTTTT
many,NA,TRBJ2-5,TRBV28,CASKTFPQETQYF,TGTGCCAGTAAGACATTCCCCCAAGAGACCCAGTACTTC
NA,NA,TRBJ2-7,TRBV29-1,CSVSRQGYEQYF,TGCAGCGTTTCACGGCAAGGGTACGAGCAGTACTTC
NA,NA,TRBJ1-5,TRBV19,CASRSLQGPPHF,TGTGCCAGTAGATCCTTACAGGGCCCTCCACATTTT
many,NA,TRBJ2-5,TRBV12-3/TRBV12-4,CASSSRGTQYF,TGTGCCAGCAGTTCCAGAGGGACCCAGTACTTC
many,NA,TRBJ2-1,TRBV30,CAWTNPNYNEQFF,TGTGCCTGGACTAACCCAAACTACAATGAGCAGTTCTTC
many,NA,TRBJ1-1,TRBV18,CASSPSASGSNTEAFF,TGTGCCAGCTCACCCTCTGCGTCCGGGTCGAACACTGAAGCTTTCTTT